This record concerns one T cell receptor (beta chain) sequence. The target antigen is unknown. The ends were cut back, 8 bases at V and 2 bases at J, with 10 bases in the middle. The CDR3 is made up of 13 amino acids. Germline CDR1 and CDR2: LNHDA and SQIVND (reference sequence). The study ran its PCR with 60 Vbeta and 13 Jbeta primers. Profiled with immunoSEQ multiplex PCR; TCRdb holds only in-frame clones, not every one. This table has some 190,000 clones, 77% appearing once. These data originate in a study of cytomegalovirus exposure and HLA in healthy donors. Points from the study as a whole: The later analysis indicated that the majority of CMV-associated TCR beta chains appeared HLA-restricted. Roughly uniform sequencing depth across donors was assumed, possibly incorrectly.

Sequences were obtained from PBMCs. The chain is built from TRBV19 and TRBJ1-5; TRBD1 might be the D (5 bases). This receptor was obtained from a young man in good health and CMV-seronegative. CDR3 sequence (DNA): TGTGCCAGTCAGGAAGGGGGCAATCAGCCCCAGCATTTT. This sequence encodes CASQEGGNQPQHF.